Below, 27 T cell receptor beta chains from the same sample are listed, as sequenced in a study of blood T cell repertoires in COVID-19. TCRdb's table, derived via immunoSEQ multiplex PCR, lists solely in-frame clones and lacks some. The sample carries about 130,000 clones, approximately 90% recorded once. Sequenced: peripheral blood. These TCRs come from a man aged 55 to 70 with COVID-19, enrolled during active disease.

The rearrangement uses TRBV15 and TRBJ2-5, with 7 nucleotides matching TRBD2. From germline, CDR1 is LNHNV and CDR2 YYDKDF (reference sequence). The CDR3 consists of 11 residues. V trimming: 8 bases; J trimming: 5 bases; junction bases outside the gene matches: 2. CDR3 DNA sequence: TGTGCCACCCGGGGGGAGGAGACCCAGTACTTC. Amino acids: CATRGEETQYF.

The rearrangement joins TRBV4-2 to TRBJ1-4; a possible D gene is TRBD1 (5 bases). Germline-derived CDR1 and CDR2 are LGHNA and YNFKEQ. V shed 0 bases and J shed 10 bases, with 15 bases lying between them. This CDR3 is 15 amino acids long. This CDR3 is CASSQDRGDQGKLFF. DNA of the CDR3: TGTGCCAGCAGCCAAGATCGGGGGGATCAGGGAAAACTGTTTTTT.

This clone was detected only a few times. V usage is TRBV3-1 (or the pseudogene TRBV3-2) and J usage is TRBJ2-2; 7 positions agree with TRBD1. CDR1 LGHDT and CDR2 YNNKEL come from the germline V gene (reference sequence). The length of the CDR3 is 17 residues. The V gene end was trimmed by 4 bases and the J gene end by 5 bases; junction bases not matched to a gene: 13. As DNA, the CDR3 is TGTGCCAGCAGCCCCATCCCCGGGACAGCGAGGACCGGGGAGCTGTTTTTT. This codes for CASSPIPGTARTGELFF.

The V call is TRBV7-2, the J call TRBJ1-5, with TRBD1 matching over 8 bases. Germline trimming cut 4 bases from V and 1 base from J; bases unmatched to any gene: 9. The CDR3 runs to 17 residues. CDR1 is SGHTA, CDR2 FQGNSA, per germline. The chain's CDR3 is CASSSYQGARSNQPQHF. The CDR3 DNA follows: TGTGCCAGCAGCTCATATCAGGGGGCGAGGAGCAATCAGCCCCAGCATTTT.

This chain uses TRBV11-2 with TRBJ2-3, with no clear D. There are 14 residues in the CDR3. The germline gives CDR1 SGHAT, CDR2 FQNNGV. Trimming took off 1 base at V and 5 bases at J, with 10 bases between the two ends. The CDR3 sequence: CASSLGSTKDTQYF. The CDR3 region has the DNA TGTGCCAGCAGCTTAGGGTCTACTAAAGATACGCAGTATTTT.

The chain is built from TRBV11-2 and TRBJ2-5, with 8 bases identical to TRBD2. The length of the CDR3 is 15 residues. Per the germline V gene, CDR1 is SGHAT and CDR2 is FQNNGV. J lost 1 base, V lost 5 bases, and 6 bases had no gene match. In DNA form, the CDR3 reads TGTGCCAGCAGCCCCGGCGGGAGGACCCAAGAGACCCAGTACTTC. Translation gives CASSPGGRTQETQYF.

The J gene is TRBJ2-2, the V gene TRBV7-7; TRBD2 is a possible D gene (6 bases). The germline gives CDR1 SSHAT, CDR2 FNYEAQ (reference sequence). V was clipped by 5 bases and J by 2 bases, with 12 bases between them. CDR3 size: 15 residues. CDR3 region: CASSRDSVNTGELFF. The CDR3 DNA sequence: TGTGCCAGCAGCCGGGACTCCGTAAACACCGGGGAGCTGTTTTTT.

This clone turned up a few times. The V call is TRBV5-1, the J call TRBJ2-7, with TRBD1 identical over 10 bases. Trimming took 4 bases from V and 2 from J; bases not matched to a gene: 6. CDR3 length equals 15 residues. The germline CDR1 and CDR2 sequences are SGHRS and YFSETQ. The CDR3 here is CASSKGTGAPYEQYF. In DNA, the CDR3 is TGCGCCAGCAGCAAAGGGACAGGGGCCCCCTACGAGCAGTACTTC. Complete variable domain (other parts from reference TRBV5-1 and TRBJ2-7): KAGVTQTPRYLIKTRGQQVTLSCSPISGHRSVSWYQQTPGQGLQFLFEYFSETQRNKGNFPGRFSGRQFSNSRSEMNVSTLELGDSALYLCASSKGTGAPYEQYFGPGTRLTVT.

The chain is built from TRBV19 and TRBJ1-2, with TRBD1 matching 9 bases. CDR1 is LNHDA, CDR2 SQIVND, per germline (reference sequence). The CDR3 contains 15 residues. J gave up 4 bases and V 4 bases, and 7 bases lay outside the gene matches. The CDR3 DNA reads TGTGCCAGTAGTACCAAAAAACAGGGGGCCTATGGCTACACCTTC. Encoded protein: CASSTKKQGAYGYTF.

V is TRBV12-3 or TRBV12-4 and J is TRBJ1-2; D remains unclear. The CDR3 runs to 13 residues. V was pared by 6 bases and J by 4 bases, with 12 bases between. CDR3 bases: TGTGCCAGCAGCTACCAACGCGGCTATGGCTACACCTTC. Its protein is CASSYQRGYGYTF.

The V gene is TRBV15, the J gene TRBJ2-2; perhaps TRBD2 as D (6 bases). Trimming stripped 1 base from V and 5 bases from J, with 20 bases between. The germline V gene has CDR1 LNHNV and CDR2 YYDKDF (reference sequence). The CDR3 length is 18 residues. The CDR3 loop reads CATSRAPPSGVGTGELFF. The CDR3 coding sequence is TGTGCCACCAGCAGAGCTCCCCCTTCGGGGGTGGGGACCGGGGAGCTGTTTTTT. Variable domain in full (rest from reference TRBV15 and TRBJ2-2): DAMVIQNPRYQVTQFGKPVTLSCSQTLNHNVMYWYQQKSSQAPKLLFHYYDKDFNNEADTPDNFQSRRPNTSFCFLDIRSPGLGDTAMYLCATSRAPPSGVGTGELFFGEGSRLTVL.

The chain combines TRBV4-1 with TRBJ1-4, with D perhaps matching TRBD1 (5 bases). This CDR3 comprises 15 residues. Germline CDR1 is MGHRA and CDR2 is YSYEKL. Trimming removed 5 bases at V and 7 bases at J, with 17 bases between. This CDR3 reads CASSSTGTGGEKLFF. Here the CDR3 DNA reads TGCGCCAGCAGCTCTACCGGGACGGGGGGTGAAAAACTGTTTTTT.

The chain links TRBV27 to TRBJ1-2, with D possibly TRBD1 on 6 matching bases. Germline-derived CDR1 and CDR2 are MNHEY and SMNVEV (reference sequence). Trimming removed 4 bases at V and 0 bases at J, with 21 bases between. This CDR3 spans 18 amino acids. The CDR3 loop is CASSSGYRVGDTNYGYTF. The CDR3 DNA follows: TGTGCCAGCAGTTCGGGCTACAGGGTGGGGGATACTAACTATGGCTACACCTTC.

V and J are TRBV7-8 and TRBJ1-4, with TRBD1 as a possible D gene (5 bases). The CDR3 loop spans 15 amino acids. CDR1 SGHVS and CDR2 FQNEAQ come from the germline V gene. Between the trimmed V and J ends, which lost 5 bases and 8 bases, there was a span of 18 bases. This chain's CDR3 is CASSPNPGGAEKLFF. The DNA of the CDR3 is TGTGCCAGCAGCCCGAACCCGGGAGGGGCGGAAAAACTGTTTTTT.

This clone was counted only a few times. The CDR3 DNA reads as TGTGCCAGCTCACCACCCTTCGCGGGACTAGCGGGGGGGGAAGAGACCCAGTACTTC. Residues: CASSPPFAGLAGGEETQYF. The chain joins TRBV18 to TRBJ2-5, with 16 nucleotides matching TRBD2. V shed 0 bases, J shed 3 bases, and the junction held 7 bases outside the gene matches. The CDR3 sequence is 19 residues long. Germline V lookup: CDR1 KGHSH, CDR2 LQKENI.

Written as DNA, the CDR3 is TGCGCCAGCAGCCTGGGTAACTTAGGACAGAACTCCCAAGAGACCCAGTACTTC. Encoded protein: CASSLGNLGQNSQETQYF. The V gene is TRBV5-1, the J gene TRBJ2-5, with D perhaps TRBD1 (6 bases). Germline assignment: CDR1 SGHRS and CDR2 YFSETQ. This CDR3 has 18 amino acids. Trimming stripped 4 bases from V and 1 base from J, with 23 bases between.

This chain uses TRBV3-1 (or the pseudogene TRBV3-2) with TRBJ1-4, with D maybe TRBD1 (6 bases). The V gene's germline CDR1 is LGHDT and CDR2 YNNKEL (reference sequence). The CDR3 is made up of 14 amino acids. Trimming stripped 4 bases from V and 6 bases from J, with 12 bases between. The CDR3 region is CASSPRQEYEKLFF. The DNA of the CDR3 is TGTGCCAGCAGCCCCCGACAGGAGTATGAAAAACTGTTTTTT.

This clone showed up just once. This chain joins TRBV6-4 and TRBJ1-4; D unresolved. The CDR3 totals 14 residues. Germline CDR1 reads MRHNA; CDR2 reads SNTAGT. Trimming removed 0 bases from V and 8 bases from J, with 10 bases in between. Written as DNA, the CDR3 is TGTGCCAGCAGTGACTCACGGGGTAGGGAAAAACTGTTTTTT. Protein product: CASSDSRGREKLFF.

This sequence joins TRBV12-3 or TRBV12-4 and TRBJ2-3; D is uncertain. The ends were cut back, 8 bases at V and 0 bases at J, with 9 bases in the middle. This CDR3 spans 13 amino acids. The CDR3 nucleotides read TGTGCCAGCGGCGCTAGAAGCACAGATACGCAGTATTTT. This gives the protein CASGARSTDTQYF.

The gene calls are TRBV7-6 and TRBJ1-1; D is ambiguous. Deletions cut 5 bases from V and 5 bases from J, with 18 bases between. Germline V gene lookup returns CDR1 SGHVS and CDR2 FNYEAQ. The CDR3 extends over 15 amino acids. The DNA for the CDR3 is TGTGCCAGCAGCCCTCCCGGCATAAGAGGGACTGAAGCTTTCTTT. It yields the protein CASSPPGIRGTEAFF.

This chain links TRBV21-1 with TRBJ2-7; the table's D call TRBD1 went unverified against the DNA. TRBV21-1 is listed as a pseudogene. The length of the CDR3 is 15 residues. The CDR3 DNA reads as TGTGCCAGCAGCAAAAGGTTTCGGACATCCTACGAGCAGTACTTC. Its protein product is CASSKRFRTSYEQYF.

V gene TRBV18 combines with J gene TRBJ1-4, with D perhaps TRBD1 (5 bases). Germline CDR1 reads KGHSH; CDR2 reads LQKENI. The V end lost 1 base, the J end lost 0 bases, and 6 bases lay between the germline ends. This CDR3 contains 15 residues. The CDR3 is CASSPRTTTNEKLFF. Written as DNA, the CDR3 is TGTGCCAGCTCACCACGGACAACAACTAATGAAAAACTGTTTTTT. The full variable domain, in which reference TRBV18 and TRBJ1-4 provide the parts outside the CDR3, is NAGVMQNPRHLVRRRGQEARLRCSPMKGHSHVYWYRQLPEEGLKFMVYLQKENIIDESGMPKERFSAEFPKEGPSILRIQQVVRGDSAAYFCASSPRTTTNEKLFFGSGTQLSVL.

The J gene is TRBJ1-5, the V gene TRBV3-1 (or the pseudogene TRBV3-2); D gene uncertain. The germline V and J ends were trimmed by 0 bases and 6 bases, with 6 bases remaining between them. CDR3 length equals 13 residues. From germline, CDR1 is LGHDT and CDR2 YNNKEL (reference sequence). CDR3: CASSQDAAQPQHF. DNA for the CDR3: TGTGCCAGCAGCCAAGATGCGGCTCAGCCCCAGCATTTT.

As DNA, the CDR3 is TGTGCCAGCAGTGGAATGGGACAGATGATGACTGGTGGCGAGCAGTACTTC. Its protein product is CASSGMGQMMTGGEQYF. This rearrangement joins TRBV5-6 to TRBJ2-7; 7 bases are a match to TRBD1. V shed 5 bases, J shed 6 bases, and the junction held 20 bases outside the gene matches. Germline values: CDR1 SGHDT, CDR2 YYEEEE. The CDR3 sequence is 17 residues long. The whole variable domain, remainder taken from reference TRBV5-6 and TRBJ2-7, is DAGVTQSPTHLIKTRGQQVTLRCSPKSGHDTVSWYQQALGQGPQFIFQYYEEEERQRGNFPDRFSGHQFPNYSSELNVNALLLGDSALYLCASSGMGQMMTGGEQYFGPGTRLTVT.

The chain uses TRBV18 and TRBJ1-1, with a possible D match to TRBD1 (6 bases). Trimming pared 6 bases from V and 7 bases from J, leaving 15 bases between. Germline V gene lookup returns CDR1 KGHSH and CDR2 LQKENI. The CDR3 runs to 13 residues. The CDR3 DNA follows: TGTGCCAGCTCTCAAACTGGACAGAGTGAAGCTTTCTTT. This encodes CASSQTGQSEAFF.

The chain carries TRBV6-2 or TRBV6-3 and TRBJ1-1, with D hard to call. Germline V gene data show CDR1 as MNHEY and CDR2 as SVGEGT. The CDR3 sequence is 12 residues long. V was pared by 6 bases and J by 8 bases, with 13 bases between. CDR3 loop: CASRYPENEAFF. CDR3 bases: TGTGCCAGCAGGTACCCAGAAAACGAAGCTTTCTTT.

The chain combines TRBV7-2 with TRBJ2-5; 7 bases line up with TRBD1. V was pared by 5 bases and J by 0 bases, with 6 bases of the junction left unmatched. CDR1 is SGHTA and CDR2 is FQGNSA in the germline V gene. The CDR3 extends over 15 amino acids. Here the CDR3 DNA reads TGTGCCAGCAGCCCAGGGGACAGTTACCAAGAGACCCAGTACTTC. As protein: CASSPGDSYQETQYF.